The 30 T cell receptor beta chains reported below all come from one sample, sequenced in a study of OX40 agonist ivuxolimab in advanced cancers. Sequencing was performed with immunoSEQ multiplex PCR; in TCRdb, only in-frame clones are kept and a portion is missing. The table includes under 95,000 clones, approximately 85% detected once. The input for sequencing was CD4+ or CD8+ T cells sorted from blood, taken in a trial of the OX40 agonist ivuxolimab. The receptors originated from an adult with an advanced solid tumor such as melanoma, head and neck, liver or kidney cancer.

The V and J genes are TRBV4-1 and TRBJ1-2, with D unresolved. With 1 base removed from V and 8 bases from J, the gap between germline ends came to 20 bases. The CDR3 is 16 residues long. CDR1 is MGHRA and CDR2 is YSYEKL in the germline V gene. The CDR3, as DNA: TGCGCCAGCAGCCAAGTCTTAAGAGGCAGGTTGGAGGGCTACACCTTC. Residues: CASSQVLRGRLEGYTF.

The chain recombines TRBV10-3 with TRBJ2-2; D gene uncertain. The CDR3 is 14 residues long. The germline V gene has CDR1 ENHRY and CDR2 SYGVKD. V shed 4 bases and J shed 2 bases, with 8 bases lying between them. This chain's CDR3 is CAISGDTNTGELFF. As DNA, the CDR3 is TGTGCCATCAGTGGGGATACAAACACCGGGGAGCTGTTTTTT.

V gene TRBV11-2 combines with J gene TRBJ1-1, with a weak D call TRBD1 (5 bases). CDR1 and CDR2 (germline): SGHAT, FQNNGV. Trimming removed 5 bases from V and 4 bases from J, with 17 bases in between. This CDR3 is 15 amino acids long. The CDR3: CASSALGGGITEAFF. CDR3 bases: TGTGCCAGCAGCGCCTTGGGGGGTGGGATCACTGAAGCTTTCTTT.

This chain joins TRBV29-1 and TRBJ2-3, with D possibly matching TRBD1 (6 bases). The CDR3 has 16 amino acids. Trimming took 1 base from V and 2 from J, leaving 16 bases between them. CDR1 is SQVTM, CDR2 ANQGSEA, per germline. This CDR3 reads CSVEAPGHPFTDTQYF. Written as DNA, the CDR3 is TGCAGCGTTGAAGCTCCGGGACACCCTTTCACAGATACGCAGTATTTT.

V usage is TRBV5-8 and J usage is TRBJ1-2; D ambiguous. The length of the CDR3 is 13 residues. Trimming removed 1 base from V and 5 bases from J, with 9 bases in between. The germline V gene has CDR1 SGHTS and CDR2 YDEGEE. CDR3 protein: CASSLSEYYGYTF. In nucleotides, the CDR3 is TGTGCCAGCAGCTTGTCGGAGTATTATGGCTACACCTTC.

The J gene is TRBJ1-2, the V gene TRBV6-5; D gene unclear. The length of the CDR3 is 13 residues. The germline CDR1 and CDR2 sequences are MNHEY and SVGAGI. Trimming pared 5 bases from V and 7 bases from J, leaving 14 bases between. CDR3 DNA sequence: TGTGCCAGCAGTGAAGGCCCGAACGGTGGCTACACCTTC. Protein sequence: CASSEGPNGGYTF.

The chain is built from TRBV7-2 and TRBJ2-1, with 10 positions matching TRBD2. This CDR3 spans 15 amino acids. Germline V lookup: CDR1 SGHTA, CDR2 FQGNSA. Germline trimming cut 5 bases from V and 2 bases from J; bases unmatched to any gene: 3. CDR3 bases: TGTGCCAGCAGCGCAGCGGGAGGGCCCTACAATGAGCAGTTCTTC. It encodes CASSAAGGPYNEQFF.

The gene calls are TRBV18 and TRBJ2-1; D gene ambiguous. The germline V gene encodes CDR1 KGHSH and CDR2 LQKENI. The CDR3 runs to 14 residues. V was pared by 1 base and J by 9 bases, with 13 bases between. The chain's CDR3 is CASSPLDPDGEQFF. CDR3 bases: TGTGCCAGCTCACCACTTGACCCTGACGGTGAGCAGTTCTTC.

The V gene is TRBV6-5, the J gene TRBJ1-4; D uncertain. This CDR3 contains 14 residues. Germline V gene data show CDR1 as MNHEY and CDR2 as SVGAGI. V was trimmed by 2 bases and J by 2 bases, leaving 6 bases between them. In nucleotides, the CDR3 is TGTGCCAGCAGTTACCGCTCCACTAATGAAAAACTGTTTTTT. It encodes CASSYRSTNEKLFF.

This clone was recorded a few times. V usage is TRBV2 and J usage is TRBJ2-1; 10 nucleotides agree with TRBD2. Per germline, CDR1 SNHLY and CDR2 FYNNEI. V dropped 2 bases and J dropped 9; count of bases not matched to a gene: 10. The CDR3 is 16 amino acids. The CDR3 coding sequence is TGTGCCAGCAGTGAAATCTCTAGCGGGAGCAGAGGTGAGCAGTTCTTC. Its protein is CASSEISSGSRGEQFF. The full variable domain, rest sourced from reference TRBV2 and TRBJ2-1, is EPEVTQTPSHQVTQMGQEVILRCVPISNHLYFYWYRQILGQKVEFLVSFYNNEISEKSEIFDDQFSVERPDGSNFTLKIRSTKLEDSAMYFCASSEISSGSRGEQFFGPGTRLTVL.

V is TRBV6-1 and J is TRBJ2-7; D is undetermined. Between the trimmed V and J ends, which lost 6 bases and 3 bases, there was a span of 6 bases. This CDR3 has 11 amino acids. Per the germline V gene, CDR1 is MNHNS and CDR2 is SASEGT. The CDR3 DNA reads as TGTGCCAGCAGCGCCCTCTACGAGCAGTACTTC. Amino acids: CASSALYEQYF.

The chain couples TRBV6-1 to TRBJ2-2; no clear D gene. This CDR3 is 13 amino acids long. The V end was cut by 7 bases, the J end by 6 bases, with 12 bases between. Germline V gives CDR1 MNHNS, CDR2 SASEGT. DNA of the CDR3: TGTGCCAGCATGATGGAGTACGCCGGGGAGCTGTTTTTT. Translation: CASMMEYAGELFF.

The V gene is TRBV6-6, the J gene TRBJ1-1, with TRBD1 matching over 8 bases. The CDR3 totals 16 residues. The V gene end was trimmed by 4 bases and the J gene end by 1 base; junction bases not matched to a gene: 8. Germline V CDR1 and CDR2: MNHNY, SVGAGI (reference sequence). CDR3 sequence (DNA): TGTGCCAGCAGTTTGACAGGGGAGGGGGCGAACACTGAAGCTTTCTTT. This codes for CASSLTGEGANTEAFF.

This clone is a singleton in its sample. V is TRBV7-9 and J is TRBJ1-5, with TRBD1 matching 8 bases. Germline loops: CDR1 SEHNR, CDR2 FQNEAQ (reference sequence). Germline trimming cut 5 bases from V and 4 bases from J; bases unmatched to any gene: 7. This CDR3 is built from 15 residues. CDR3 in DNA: TGTGCCAGCAGCCACCCCCAGGGGGCAAATCAGCCCCAGCATTTT. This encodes CASSHPQGANQPQHF.

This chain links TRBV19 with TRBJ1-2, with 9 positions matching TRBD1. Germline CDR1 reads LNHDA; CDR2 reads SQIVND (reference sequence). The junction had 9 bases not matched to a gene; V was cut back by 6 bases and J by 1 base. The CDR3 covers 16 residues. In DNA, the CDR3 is TGTGCCAGTAGGCCGGGACAGGGTGTAGGTAACTATGGCTACACCTTC. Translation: CASRPGQGVGNYGYTF.

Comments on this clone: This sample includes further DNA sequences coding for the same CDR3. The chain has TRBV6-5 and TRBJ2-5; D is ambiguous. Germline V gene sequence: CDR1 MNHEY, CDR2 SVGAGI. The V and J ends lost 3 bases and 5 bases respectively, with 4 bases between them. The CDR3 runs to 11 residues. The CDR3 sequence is CASSYEETQYF. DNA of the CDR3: TGTGCCAGCAGTTATGAGGAGACCCAGTACTTC.

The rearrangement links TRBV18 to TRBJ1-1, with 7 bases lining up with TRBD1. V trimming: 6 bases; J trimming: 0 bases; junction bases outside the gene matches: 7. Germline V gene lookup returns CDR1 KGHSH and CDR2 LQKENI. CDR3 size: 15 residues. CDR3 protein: CASSRTGQMNTEAFF. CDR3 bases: TGTGCCAGCTCGCGCACGGGACAGATGAACACTGAAGCTTTCTTT.

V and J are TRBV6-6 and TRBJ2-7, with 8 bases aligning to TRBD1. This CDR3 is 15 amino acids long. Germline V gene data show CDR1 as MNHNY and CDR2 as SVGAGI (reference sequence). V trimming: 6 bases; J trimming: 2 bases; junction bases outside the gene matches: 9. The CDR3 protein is CASRDSGTGTYEQYF. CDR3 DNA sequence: TGTGCCAGCAGGGACTCCGGGACAGGAACCTACGAGCAGTACTTC.

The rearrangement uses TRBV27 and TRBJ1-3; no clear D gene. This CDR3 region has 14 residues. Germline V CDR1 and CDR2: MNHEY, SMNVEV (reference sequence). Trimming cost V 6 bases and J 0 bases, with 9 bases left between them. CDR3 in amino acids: CASRPQSSGNTIYF. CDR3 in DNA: TGTGCCAGCAGACCACAGAGCTCTGGAAACACCATATATTTT.

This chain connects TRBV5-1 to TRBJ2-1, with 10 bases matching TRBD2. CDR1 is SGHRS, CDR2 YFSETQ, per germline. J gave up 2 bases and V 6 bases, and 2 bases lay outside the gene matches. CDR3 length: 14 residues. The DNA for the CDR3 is TGCGCCAGCAACCTAGCGGGGGCCTACAATGAGCAGTTCTTC. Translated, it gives CASNLAGAYNEQFF.

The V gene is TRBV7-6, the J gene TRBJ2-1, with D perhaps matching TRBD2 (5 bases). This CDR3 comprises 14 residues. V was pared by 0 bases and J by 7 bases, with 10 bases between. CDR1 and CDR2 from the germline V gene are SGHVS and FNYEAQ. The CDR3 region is CASSLAVSGNEQFF. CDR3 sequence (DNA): TGTGCCAGCAGCTTAGCGGTAAGCGGAAATGAGCAGTTCTTC.

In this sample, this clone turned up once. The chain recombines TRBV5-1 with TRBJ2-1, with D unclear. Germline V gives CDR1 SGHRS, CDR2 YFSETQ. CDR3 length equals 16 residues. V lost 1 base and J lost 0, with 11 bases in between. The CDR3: CASSLNSPTSYNEQFF. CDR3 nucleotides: TGCGCCAGCAGCTTGAATAGTCCTACCTCCTACAATGAGCAGTTCTTC.

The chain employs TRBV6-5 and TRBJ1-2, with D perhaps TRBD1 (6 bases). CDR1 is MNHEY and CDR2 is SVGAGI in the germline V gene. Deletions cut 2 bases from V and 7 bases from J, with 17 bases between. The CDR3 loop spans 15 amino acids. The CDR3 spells CASSYQNRAKGGYTF. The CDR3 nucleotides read TGTGCCAGCAGTTACCAGAACAGGGCCAAAGGTGGCTACACCTTC.

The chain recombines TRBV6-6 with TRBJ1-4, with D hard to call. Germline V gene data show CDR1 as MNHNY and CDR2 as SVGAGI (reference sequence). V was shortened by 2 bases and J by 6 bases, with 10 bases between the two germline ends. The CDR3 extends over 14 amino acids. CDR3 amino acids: CASSYTGLDEKLFF. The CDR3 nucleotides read TGTGCCAGCAGTTACACGGGCTTAGATGAAAAACTGTTTTTT.

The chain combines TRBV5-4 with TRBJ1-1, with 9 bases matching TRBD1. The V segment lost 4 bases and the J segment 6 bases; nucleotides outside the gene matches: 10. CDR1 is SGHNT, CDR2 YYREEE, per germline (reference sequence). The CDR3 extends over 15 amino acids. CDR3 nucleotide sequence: TGTGCCAGCAGCCTACAGGGGGCTGGAGGTGCTGAAGCTTTCTTT. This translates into CASSLQGAGGAEAFF.

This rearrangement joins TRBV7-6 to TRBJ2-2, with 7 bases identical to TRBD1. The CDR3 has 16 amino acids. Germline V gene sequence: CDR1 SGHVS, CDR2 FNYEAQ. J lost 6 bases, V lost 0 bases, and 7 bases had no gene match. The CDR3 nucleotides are TGTGCCAGCAGCTTAGCGTCGACAGGGTATCCCGGGGAGCTGTTTTTT. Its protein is CASSLASTGYPGELFF.

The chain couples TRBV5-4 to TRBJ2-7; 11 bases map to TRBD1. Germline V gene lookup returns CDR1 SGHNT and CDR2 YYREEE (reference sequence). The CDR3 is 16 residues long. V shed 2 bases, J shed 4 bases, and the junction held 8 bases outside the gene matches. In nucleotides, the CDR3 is TGTGCCAGCAGCTTACGGACAGGGGGCGCTGGTTACGAGCAGTACTTC. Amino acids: CASSLRTGGAGYEQYF.

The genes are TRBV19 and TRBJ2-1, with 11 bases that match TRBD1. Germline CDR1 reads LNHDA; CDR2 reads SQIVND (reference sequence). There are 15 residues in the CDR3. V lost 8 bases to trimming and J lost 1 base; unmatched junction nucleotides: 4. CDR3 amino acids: CASQDRGLSYNEQFF. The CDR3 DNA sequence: TGTGCCAGTCAGGACAGGGGGCTTTCCTACAATGAGCAGTTCTTC. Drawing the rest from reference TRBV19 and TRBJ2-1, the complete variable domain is DGGITQSPKYLFRKEGQNVTLSCEQNLNHDAMYWYRQDPGQGLRLIYYSQIVNDFQKGDIAEGYSVSREKKESFPLTVTSAQKNPTAFYLCASQDRGLSYNEQFFGPGTRLTVL.

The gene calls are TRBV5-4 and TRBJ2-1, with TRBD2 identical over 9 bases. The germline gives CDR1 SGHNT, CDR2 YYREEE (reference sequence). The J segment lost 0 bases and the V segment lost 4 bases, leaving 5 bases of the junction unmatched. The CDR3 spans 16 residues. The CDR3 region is CASSAGGRSSYNEQFF. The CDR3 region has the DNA TGTGCCAGCAGCGCGGGAGGGCGGAGCTCCTACAATGAGCAGTTCTTC.

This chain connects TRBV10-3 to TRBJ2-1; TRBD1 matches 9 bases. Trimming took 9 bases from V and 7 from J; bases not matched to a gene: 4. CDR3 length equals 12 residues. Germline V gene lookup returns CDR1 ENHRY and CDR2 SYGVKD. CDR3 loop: CAIGTGTNEQFF. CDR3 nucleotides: TGTGCCATTGGGACAGGGACGAATGAGCAGTTCTTC.